This T cell receptor beta chain was identified during a study of CD8+ T cells in alopecia areata. Following extraction, RNA underwent reverse transcription to cDNA, which served as the sequencing template. Sequencing was performed with immunoSEQ multiplex PCR; in TCRdb, only in-frame clones are kept and a portion is missing. The data contain over 120,000 clones, roughly 64% of them singletons. This CDR3 is 13 amino acids long. Germline V gene lookup returns CDR1 SGHRS and CDR2 YFSETQ. J was trimmed by 9 bases and V by 4 bases; bases with no gene match: 10. The sample here was CD4+ T cells sorted from blood, taken at week 0. The chain employs TRBV5-1 and TRBJ2-7; 7 bases match TRBD1. The receptor was isolated from a human donor with alopecia areata. The DNA of the CDR3 is TGCGCCAGCAGCACGGAGACAGGGCTGGCGCAGTACTTC. Translated: CASSTETGLAQYF.